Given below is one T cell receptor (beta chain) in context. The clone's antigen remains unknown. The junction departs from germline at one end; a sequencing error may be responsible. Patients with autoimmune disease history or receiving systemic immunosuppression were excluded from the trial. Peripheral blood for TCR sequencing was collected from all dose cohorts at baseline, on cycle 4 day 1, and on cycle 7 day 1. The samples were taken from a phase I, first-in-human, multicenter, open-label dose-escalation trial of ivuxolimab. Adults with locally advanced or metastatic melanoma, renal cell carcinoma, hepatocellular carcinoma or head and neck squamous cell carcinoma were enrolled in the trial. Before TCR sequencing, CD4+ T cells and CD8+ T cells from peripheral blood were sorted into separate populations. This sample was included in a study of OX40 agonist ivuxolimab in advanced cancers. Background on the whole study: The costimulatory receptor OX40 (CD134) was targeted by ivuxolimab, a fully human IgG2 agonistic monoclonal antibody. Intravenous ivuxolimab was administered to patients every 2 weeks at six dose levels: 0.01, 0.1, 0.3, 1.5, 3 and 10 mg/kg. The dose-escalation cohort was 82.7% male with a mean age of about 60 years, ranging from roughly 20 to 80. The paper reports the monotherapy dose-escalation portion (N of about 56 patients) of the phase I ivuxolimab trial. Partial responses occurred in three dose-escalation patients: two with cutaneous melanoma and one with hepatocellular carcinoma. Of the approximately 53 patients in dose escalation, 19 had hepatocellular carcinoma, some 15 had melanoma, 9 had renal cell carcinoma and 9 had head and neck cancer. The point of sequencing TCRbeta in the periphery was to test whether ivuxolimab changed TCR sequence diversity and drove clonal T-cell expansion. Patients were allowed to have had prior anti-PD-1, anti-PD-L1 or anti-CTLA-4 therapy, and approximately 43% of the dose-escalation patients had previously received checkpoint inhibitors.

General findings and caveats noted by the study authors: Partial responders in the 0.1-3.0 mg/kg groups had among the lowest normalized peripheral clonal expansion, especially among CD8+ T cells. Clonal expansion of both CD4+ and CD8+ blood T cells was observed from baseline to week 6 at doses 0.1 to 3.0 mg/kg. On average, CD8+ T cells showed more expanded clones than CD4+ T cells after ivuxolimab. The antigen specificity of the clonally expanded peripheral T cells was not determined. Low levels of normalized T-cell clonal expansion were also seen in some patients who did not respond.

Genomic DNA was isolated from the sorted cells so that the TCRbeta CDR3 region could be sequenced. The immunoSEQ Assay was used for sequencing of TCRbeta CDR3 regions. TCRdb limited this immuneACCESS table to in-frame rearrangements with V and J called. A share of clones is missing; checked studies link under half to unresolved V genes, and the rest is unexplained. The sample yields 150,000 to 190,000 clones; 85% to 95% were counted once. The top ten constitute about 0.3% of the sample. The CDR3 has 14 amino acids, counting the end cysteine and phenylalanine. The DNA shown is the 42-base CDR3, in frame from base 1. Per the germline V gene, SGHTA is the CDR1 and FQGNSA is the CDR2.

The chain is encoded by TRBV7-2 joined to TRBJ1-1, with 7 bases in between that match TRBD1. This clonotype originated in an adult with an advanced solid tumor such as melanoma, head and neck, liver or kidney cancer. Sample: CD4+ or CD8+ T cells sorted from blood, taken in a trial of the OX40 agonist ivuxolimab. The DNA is TGTGTCAGCAGCCCCCAGGGGGGGGGCACTGAAGCTTTCTTT. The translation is CVSSPQGGGTEAFF.